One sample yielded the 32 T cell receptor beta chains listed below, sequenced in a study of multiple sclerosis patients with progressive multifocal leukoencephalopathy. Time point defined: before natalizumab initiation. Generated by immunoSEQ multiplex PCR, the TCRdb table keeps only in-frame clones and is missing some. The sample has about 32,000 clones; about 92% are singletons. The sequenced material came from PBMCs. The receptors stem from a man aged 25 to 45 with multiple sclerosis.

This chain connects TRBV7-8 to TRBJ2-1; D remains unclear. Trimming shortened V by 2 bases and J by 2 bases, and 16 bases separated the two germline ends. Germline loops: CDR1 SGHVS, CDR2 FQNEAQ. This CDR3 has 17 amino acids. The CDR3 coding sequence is TGTGCCAGCAGCTTAAGTCGACCGTCTGGTCCCTACAATGAGCAGTTCTTC. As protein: CASSLSRPSGPYNEQFF.

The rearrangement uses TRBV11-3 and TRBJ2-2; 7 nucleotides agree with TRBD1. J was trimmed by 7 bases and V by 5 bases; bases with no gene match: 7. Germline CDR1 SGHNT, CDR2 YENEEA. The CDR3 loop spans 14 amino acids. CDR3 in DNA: TGTGCCAGCAGCCTTGACAGGGTCGGCGGGGAGCTGTTTTTT. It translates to CASSLDRVGGELFF.

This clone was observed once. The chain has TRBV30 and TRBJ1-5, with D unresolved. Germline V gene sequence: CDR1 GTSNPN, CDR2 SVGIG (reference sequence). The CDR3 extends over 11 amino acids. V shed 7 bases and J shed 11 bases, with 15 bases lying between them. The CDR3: CAFGRGESQHF. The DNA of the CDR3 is TGTGCCTTCGGACGCGGCGAGTCCCAGCATTTT.

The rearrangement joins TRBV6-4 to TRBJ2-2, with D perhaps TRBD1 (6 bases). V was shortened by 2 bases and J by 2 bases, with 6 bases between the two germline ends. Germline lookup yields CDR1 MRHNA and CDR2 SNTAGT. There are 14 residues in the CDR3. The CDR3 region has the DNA TGTGCCAGCAGTGACGGGACAAACACCGGGGAGCTGTTTTTT. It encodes CASSDGTNTGELFF.

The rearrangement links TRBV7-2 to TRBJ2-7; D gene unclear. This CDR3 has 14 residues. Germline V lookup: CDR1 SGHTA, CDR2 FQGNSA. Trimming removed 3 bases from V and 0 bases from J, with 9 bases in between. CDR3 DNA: TGTGCCAGCAGCTTTCTTACCTACTCCTACGAGCAGTACTTC. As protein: CASSFLTYSYEQYF.

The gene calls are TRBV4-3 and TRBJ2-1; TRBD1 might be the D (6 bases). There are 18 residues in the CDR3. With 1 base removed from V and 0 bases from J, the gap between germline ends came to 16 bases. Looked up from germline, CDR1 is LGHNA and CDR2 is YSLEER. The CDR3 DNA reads TGCGCCAGCAGCCAAGTATACGGGACACCTAGCTCCTACAATGAGCAGTTCTTC. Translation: CASSQVYGTPSSYNEQFF.

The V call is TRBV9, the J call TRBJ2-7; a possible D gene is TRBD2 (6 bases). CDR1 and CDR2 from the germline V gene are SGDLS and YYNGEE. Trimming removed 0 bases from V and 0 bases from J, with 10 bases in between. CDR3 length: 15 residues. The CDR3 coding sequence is TGTGCCAGCAGCGTAGACGGGACTGCCTCCTACGAGCAGTACTTC. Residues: CASSVDGTASYEQYF.

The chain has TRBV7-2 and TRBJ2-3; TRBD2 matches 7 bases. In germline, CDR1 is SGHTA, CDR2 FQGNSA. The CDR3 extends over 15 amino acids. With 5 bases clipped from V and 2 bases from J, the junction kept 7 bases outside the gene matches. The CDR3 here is CASSPSGIDTDTQYF. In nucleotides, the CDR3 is TGTGCCAGCAGCCCAAGCGGGATAGACACAGATACGCAGTATTTT.

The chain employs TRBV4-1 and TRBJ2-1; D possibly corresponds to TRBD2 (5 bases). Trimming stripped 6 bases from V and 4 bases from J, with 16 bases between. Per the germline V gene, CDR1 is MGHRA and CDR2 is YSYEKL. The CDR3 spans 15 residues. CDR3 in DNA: TGCGCCAGCAGAGACTGGGCTAGCAAGTACAATGAGCAGTTCTTC. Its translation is CASRDWASKYNEQFF.

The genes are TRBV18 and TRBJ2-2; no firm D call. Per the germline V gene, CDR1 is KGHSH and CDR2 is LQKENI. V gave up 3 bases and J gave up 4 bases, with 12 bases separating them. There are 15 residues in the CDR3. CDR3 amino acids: CASSPASGPTGELFF. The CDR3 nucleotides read TGTGCCAGCTCACCGGCCTCAGGACCCACCGGGGAGCTGTTTTTT.

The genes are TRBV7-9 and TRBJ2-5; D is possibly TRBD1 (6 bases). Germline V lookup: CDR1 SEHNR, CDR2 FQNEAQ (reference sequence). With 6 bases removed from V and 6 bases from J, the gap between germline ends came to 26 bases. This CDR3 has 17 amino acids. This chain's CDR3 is CASSQNWWTGQGQTQYF. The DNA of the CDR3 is TGTGCCAGCAGTCAAAATTGGTGGACGGGCCAGGGGCAGACCCAGTACTTC.

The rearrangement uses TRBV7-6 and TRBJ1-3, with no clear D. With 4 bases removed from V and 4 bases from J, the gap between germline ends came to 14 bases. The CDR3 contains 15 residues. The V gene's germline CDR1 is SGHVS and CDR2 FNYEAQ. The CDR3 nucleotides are TGTGCCAGCAGCTCTGCCGGGCTCCAGGGAAACACCATATATTTT. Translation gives CASSSAGLQGNTIYF.

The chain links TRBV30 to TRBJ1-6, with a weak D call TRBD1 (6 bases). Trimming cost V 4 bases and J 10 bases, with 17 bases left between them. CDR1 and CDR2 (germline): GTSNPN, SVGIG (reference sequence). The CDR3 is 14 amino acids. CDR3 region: CAWNKDSPISPLHF. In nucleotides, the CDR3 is TGTGCCTGGAATAAGGACAGTCCGATCTCACCCCTCCACTTT.

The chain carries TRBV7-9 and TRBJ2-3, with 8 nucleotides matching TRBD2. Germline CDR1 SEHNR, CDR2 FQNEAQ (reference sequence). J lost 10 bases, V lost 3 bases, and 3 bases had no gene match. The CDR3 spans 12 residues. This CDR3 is CASSFQLAAQYF. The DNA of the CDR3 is TGTGCCAGCAGCTTCCAACTAGCGGCGCAGTATTTT.

The CDR3 DNA reads TGTGCCAGCAGCCCCTACTCCGGGACAACCAATGAGCAGTTCTTC. This translates into CASSPYSGTTNEQFF. The chain employs TRBV9 and TRBJ2-1, with a tentative D call TRBD1 (6 bases). CDR1 is SGDLS and CDR2 is YYNGEE in the germline V gene. This CDR3 is built from 15 residues. Between the trimmed V and J ends, which lost 4 bases and 6 bases, there was a span of 17 bases. The full variable domain, completed using reference TRBV9 and TRBJ2-1, is DSGVTQTPKHLITATGQRVTLRCSPRSGDLSVYWYQQSLDQGLQFLIQYYNGEERAKGNILERFSAQQFPDLHSELNLSSLELGDSALYFCASSPYSGTTNEQFFGPGTRLTVL.

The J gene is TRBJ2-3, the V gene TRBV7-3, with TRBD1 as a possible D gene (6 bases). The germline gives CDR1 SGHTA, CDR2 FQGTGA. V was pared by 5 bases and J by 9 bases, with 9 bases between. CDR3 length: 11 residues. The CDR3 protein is CASSEDRTQYF. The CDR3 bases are TGTGCCAGCAGCGAGGACAGAACGCAGTATTTT.

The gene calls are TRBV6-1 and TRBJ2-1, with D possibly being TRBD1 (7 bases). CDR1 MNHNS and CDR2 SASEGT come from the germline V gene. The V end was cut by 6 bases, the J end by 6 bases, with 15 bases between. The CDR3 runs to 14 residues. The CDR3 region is CASRDRRRGNEQFF. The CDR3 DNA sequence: TGTGCCAGCAGGGACAGGAGGAGGGGCAATGAGCAGTTCTTC.

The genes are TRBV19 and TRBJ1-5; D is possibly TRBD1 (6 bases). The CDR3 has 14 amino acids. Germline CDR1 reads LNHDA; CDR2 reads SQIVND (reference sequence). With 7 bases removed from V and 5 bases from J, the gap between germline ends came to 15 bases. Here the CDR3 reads CASTPWGGDQPQHF. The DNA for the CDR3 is TGTGCCAGTACCCCGTGGGGGGGCGATCAGCCCCAGCATTTT. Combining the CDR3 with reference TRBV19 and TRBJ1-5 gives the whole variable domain DGGITQSPKYLFRKEGQNVTLSCEQNLNHDAMYWYRQDPGQGLRLIYYSQIVNDFQKGDIAEGYSVSREKKESFPLTVTSAQKNPTAFYLCASTPWGGDQPQHFGDGTRLSIL.

The CDR3 is CASSPRWGQDNQPQHF. DNA of the CDR3: TGTGCCAGCAGCCCCCGTTGGGGGCAGGACAATCAGCCCCAGCATTTT. The chain links TRBV7-9 to TRBJ1-5, with a possible D match to TRBD1 (6 bases). Trimming removed 5 bases from V and 3 bases from J, with 17 bases in between. The CDR3 is 16 residues long. Germline V gives CDR1 SEHNR, CDR2 FQNEAQ (reference sequence).

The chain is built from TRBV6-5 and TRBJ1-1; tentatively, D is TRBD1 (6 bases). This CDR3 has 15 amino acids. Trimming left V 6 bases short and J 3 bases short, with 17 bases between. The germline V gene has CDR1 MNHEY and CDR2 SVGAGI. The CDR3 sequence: CASSVGQSLYTEAFF. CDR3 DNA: TGTGCCAGCAGCGTTGGACAGAGTTTGTACACTGAAGCTTTCTTT.

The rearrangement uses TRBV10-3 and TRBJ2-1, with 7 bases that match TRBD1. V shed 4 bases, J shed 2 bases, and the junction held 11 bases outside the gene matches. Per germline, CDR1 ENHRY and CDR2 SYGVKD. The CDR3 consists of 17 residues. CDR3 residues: CAISGGEKGQPYNEQFF. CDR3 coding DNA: TGTGCCATCAGTGGTGGGGAGAAGGGACAGCCCTACAATGAGCAGTTCTTC.

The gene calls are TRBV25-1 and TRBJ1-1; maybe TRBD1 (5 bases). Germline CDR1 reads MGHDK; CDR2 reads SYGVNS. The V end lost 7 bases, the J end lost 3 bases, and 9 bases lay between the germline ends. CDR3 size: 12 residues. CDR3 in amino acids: CASTGGYTEAFF. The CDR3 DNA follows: TGTGCCAGCACGGGGGGATACACTGAAGCTTTCTTT.

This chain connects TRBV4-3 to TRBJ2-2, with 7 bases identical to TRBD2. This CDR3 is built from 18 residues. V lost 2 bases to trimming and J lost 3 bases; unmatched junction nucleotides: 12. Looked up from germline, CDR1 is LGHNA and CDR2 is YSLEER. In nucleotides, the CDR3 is TGCGCCAGCAGCCAAACCCCCGCCGGGGGGAGACACACCGGGGAGCTGTTTTTT. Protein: CASSQTPAGGRHTGELFF.

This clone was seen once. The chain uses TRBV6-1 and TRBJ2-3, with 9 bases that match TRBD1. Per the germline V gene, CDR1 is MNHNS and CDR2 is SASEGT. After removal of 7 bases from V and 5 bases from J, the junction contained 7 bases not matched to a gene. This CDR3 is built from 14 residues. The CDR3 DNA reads TGTGCCAGCACCCGGACAGGGGCGGAAGATACGCAGTATTTT. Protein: CASTRTGAEDTQYF.

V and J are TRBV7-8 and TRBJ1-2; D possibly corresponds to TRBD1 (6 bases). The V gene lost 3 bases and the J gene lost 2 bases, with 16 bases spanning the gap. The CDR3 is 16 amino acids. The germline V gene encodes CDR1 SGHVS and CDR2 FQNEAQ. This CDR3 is CASSFGDKDSNYGYTF. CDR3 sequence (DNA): TGTGCCAGCAGCTTCGGCGATAAGGACAGCAACTATGGCTACACCTTC.

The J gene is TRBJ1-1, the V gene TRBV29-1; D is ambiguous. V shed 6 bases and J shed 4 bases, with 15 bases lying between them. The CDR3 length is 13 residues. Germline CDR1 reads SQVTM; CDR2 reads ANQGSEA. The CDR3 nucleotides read TGCAGCGTGATAGGTCGAGGCCTCACTGAAGCTTTCTTT. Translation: CSVIGRGLTEAFF.

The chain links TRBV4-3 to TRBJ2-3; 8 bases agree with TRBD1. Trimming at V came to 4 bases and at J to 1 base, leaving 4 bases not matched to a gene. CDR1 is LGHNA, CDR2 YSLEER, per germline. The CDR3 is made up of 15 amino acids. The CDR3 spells CASSPLGQGTDTQYF. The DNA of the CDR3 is TGCGCCAGCAGCCCCCTGGGACAGGGCACAGATACGCAGTATTTT.

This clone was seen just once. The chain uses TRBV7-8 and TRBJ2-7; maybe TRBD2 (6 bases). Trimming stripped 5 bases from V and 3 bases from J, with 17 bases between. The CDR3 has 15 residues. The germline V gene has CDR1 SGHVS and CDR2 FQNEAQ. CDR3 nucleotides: TGTGCCAGCAGCCCACCAGGACGGGAGAACTACGAGCAGTACTTC. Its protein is CASSPPGRENYEQYF.

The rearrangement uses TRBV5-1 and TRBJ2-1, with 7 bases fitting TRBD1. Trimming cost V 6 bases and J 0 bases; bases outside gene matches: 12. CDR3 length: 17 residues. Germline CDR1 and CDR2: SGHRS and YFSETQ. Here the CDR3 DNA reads TGCGCCAGCATCCGAAACCCGACAGGGAGCTCCTACAATGAGCAGTTCTTC. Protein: CASIRNPTGSSYNEQFF.

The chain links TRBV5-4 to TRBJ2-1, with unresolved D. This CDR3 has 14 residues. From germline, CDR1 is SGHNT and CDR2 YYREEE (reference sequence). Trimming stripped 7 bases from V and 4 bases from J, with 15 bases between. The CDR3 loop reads CASGDMGYYNEQFF. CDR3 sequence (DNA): TGTGCCAGCGGTGACATGGGTTATTACAATGAGCAGTTCTTC.

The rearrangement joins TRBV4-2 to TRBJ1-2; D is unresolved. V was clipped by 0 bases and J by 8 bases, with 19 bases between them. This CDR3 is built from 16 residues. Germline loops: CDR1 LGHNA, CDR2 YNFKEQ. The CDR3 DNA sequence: TGTGCCAGCAGCCAAGATATCGGCCGGTCGATGGGGGGCTACACCTTC. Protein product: CASSQDIGRSMGGYTF.

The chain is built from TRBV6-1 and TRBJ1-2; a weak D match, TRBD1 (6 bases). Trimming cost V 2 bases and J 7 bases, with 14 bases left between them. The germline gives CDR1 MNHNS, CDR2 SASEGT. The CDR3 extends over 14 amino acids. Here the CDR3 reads CASSEYQGMVGYTF. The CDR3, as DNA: TGTGCCAGCAGTGAATATCAGGGGATGGTTGGCTACACCTTC.